Each of the 9 T cell receptor beta chains below was sequenced from the same sample in a study of shared T cell receptors in the human thymus. Using immunoSEQ multiplex PCR, the repertoire was profiled, and TCRdb retains in-frame clones only, with some absent. The table records hundreds of thousands of clones, roughly 90% of them present only once. The same sample was also used in a study of human thymus T cells.

The specimen sequenced was thymocytes. The receptor source for this set is a boy under two years old with a congenital heart defect.

The chain is built from TRBV28 and TRBJ2-7; 13 positions match TRBD2. Germline loops: CDR1 MDHEN, CDR2 SYDVKM. This CDR3 has 19 residues. The V gene end was trimmed by 5 bases and the J gene end by 2 bases; junction bases not matched to a gene: 15. CDR3 loop: CASSPWTSGSSGTTYEQYF. Written as DNA, the CDR3 is TGTGCCAGCAGTCCCTGGACTAGCGGGAGTAGTGGAACCACCTACGAGCAGTACTTC. The full variable domain, with the rest looked up from reference TRBV28 and TRBJ2-7, is DVKVTQSSRYLVKRTGEKVFLECVQDMDHENMFWYRQDPGLGLRLIYFSYDVKMKEKGDIPEGYSVSREKKERFSLILESASTNQTSMYLCASSPWTSGSSGTTYEQYFGPGTRLTVT.

The chain couples TRBV10-1 to TRBJ2-7; TRBD1 agrees at 7 bases. This CDR3 has 13 amino acids. J gave up 4 bases and V 6 bases, and 6 bases lay outside the gene matches. From germline, CDR1 is WNHNN and CDR2 SYGVQD (reference sequence). The CDR3 region has the DNA TGCGCCAGCAGACCCTCGGACAGGTACGAGCAGTACTTC. Translated: CASRPSDRYEQYF.

This clone appeared once. J is TRBJ1-2 and V is TRBV7-3; no clear D. The V and J ends lost 1 base and 4 bases respectively, with 13 bases between them. Germline V gives CDR1 SGHTA, CDR2 FQGTGA. The CDR3 totals 15 residues. The CDR3 nucleotides read TGTGCCAGCAGCTTAAAACCGAAGCTGCTCTATGGCTACACCTTC. Amino acids: CASSLKPKLLYGYTF.

The sample holds a few counts of this clone. V is TRBV21-1 and J is TRBJ1-4; the table names TRBD1, a call not compared with the DNA. TRBV21-1 is assigned pseudogene status. The CDR3 consists of 15 residues. CDR3 loop: CASSFWGKGGEKLFF. The CDR3 coding sequence is TGTGCCAGCAGCTTCTGGGGGAAAGGGGGTGAAAAACTGTTTTTT.

The V and J genes are TRBV19 and TRBJ1-5; no clear D gene. The CDR3 loop spans 13 amino acids. Per the germline V gene, CDR1 is LNHDA and CDR2 is SQIVND (reference sequence). Trimming left V 1 base short and J 4 bases short, with 5 bases between. As DNA, the CDR3 is TGTGCCAGTAGTATAGCCAGGAATCAGCCCCAGCATTTT. This translates into CASSIARNQPQHF. Using reference TRBV19 and TRBJ1-5 for the parts outside the CDR3, the full variable domain is DGGITQSPKYLFRKEGQNVTLSCEQNLNHDAMYWYRQDPGQGLRLIYYSQIVNDFQKGDIAEGYSVSREKKESFPLTVTSAQKNPTAFYLCASSIARNQPQHFGDGTRLSIL.

This clone was seen once. This rearrangement joins TRBV6-6 to TRBJ2-7; tentatively, D is TRBD2 (6 bases). Deletions cut 6 bases from V and 3 bases from J, with 15 bases between. CDR3 length: 14 amino acids. Germline loops: CDR1 MNHNY, CDR2 SVGAGI (reference sequence). The CDR3 spells CASRAPGTYYEQYF. In nucleotides, the CDR3 is TGTGCCAGCAGAGCCCCCGGGACTTACTACGAGCAGTACTTC.

The CDR3 reads CASPSVRTGPGLAGVVSYNEQFF. The CDR3 DNA sequence: TGCGCCAGCCCCTCAGTCCGGACAGGCCCGGGACTAGCGGGAGTTGTAAGCTACAATGAGCAGTTCTTC. This chain joins TRBV10-1 and TRBJ2-1, with 14 bases lining up with TRBD2. This CDR3 is 23 amino acids long. V was clipped by 8 bases and J by 3 bases; unmatched bases: 27. Germline V gene data show CDR1 as WNHNN and CDR2 as SYGVQD (reference sequence).

In DNA form, the CDR3 reads TGTGCCAGCAGCCCCTCGCTAGCGGGCTTCTCCTACAATGAGCAGTTCTTC. Translating it yields CASSPSLAGFSYNEQFF. The gene calls are TRBV7-9 and TRBJ2-1; 8 nucleotides line up with TRBD2. The V gene's germline CDR1 is SEHNR and CDR2 FQNEAQ (reference sequence). The V gene end was trimmed by 5 bases and the J gene end by 0 bases; junction bases not matched to a gene: 9. This CDR3 has 17 residues.

The chain is built from TRBV4-3 and TRBJ1-2; a possible D gene is TRBD1 (6 bases). Germline assignment: CDR1 LGHNA and CDR2 YSLEER. Trimming cost V 1 base and J 4 bases, with 13 bases left between them. The length of the CDR3 is 15 residues. For the CDR3, the DNA is TGCGCCAGCAGCCAAGGGCATCGGACAGCCTATGGCTACACCTTC. It yields the protein CASSQGHRTAYGYTF.